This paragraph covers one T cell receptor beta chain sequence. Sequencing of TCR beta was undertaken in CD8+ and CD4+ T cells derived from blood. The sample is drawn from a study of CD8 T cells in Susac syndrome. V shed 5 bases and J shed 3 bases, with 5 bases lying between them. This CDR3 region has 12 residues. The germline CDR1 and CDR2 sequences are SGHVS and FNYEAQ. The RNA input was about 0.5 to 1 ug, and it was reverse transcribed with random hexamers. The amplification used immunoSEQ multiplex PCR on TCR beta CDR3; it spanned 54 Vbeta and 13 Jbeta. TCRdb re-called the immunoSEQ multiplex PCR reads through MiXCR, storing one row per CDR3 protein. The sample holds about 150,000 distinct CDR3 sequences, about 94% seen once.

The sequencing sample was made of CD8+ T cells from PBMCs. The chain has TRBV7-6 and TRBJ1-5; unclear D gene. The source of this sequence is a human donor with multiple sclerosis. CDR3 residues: CASSLFNQPQHF. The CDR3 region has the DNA TGTGCCAGCAGCCTCTTCAATCAGCCCCAGCATTTT.